This T cell receptor (beta chain) came from a study of CD8+CD57+ T cells in acquired aplastic anemia. Study-wide background: Quantities of DNA derived from sorted CD4+ and CD8+ cells averaged around 3 ug. Researchers reported that healthy donors averaged about 9.8 million reads for CD4+ cells. Study findings and constraints: Patients did not significantly differ from controls in CD8+ Simpson's diversity. Patients and controls had in common 25 to 30 CD8+ CDR3 sequences.

This clonotype was counted many times. The antigen is undetermined. TCR beta VDJ and CDR3 profiles were obtained from a genomic DNA template. MiXCR, run by TCRdb on the reads, gives a single entry per CDR3 protein. The sample consists of some 68,000 distinct CDR3 sequences, 45% to 60% of them appearing once. Germline CDR1 is MNHEY and CDR2 is SVGAGI. The CDR3 contains 17 residues. Trimming took 3 bases from V and 6 from J, leaving 21 bases between them. The sequence derives from a human donor in good health, serving as a control. Sequencing was carried out using sorted CD4+, CD8+, or CD8+CD57+ T cells (not recorded which) from PBMCs. V is TRBV6-5 and J is TRBJ2-1, with D maybe TRBD1 (6 bases). Written as DNA, the CDR3 is TGTGCCAGCAGTTATGGAGAGGGGGACCATGGCGGCAATGAGCAGTTCTTC. Its translation is CASSYGEGDHGGNEQFF.